This T cell receptor beta chain was captured by sequencing in a study of cytomegalovirus exposure and HLA in healthy donors. Germline V gene sequence: CDR1 MDHEN, CDR2 SYDVKM. V gave up 4 bases and J gave up 1 base; unmatched junction bases: 0. The CDR3 is 14 amino acids. The study ran its PCR with 60 Vbeta and 13 Jbeta primers. Profiling relied on immunoSEQ multiplex PCR, and the TCRdb table lists in-frame clones only, not all of them. The sample holds some 120,000 clones; 75% to 85% are singletons and the top ten take over 9%. The chain employs TRBV28 and TRBJ1-1; 10 nucleotides align to TRBD1. The clonotype originates from a male donor in good health and CMV-seropositive. Sample: PBMCs. The CDR3 loop is CASSWDRGNTEAFF. In DNA form, the CDR3 reads TGTGCCAGCAGTTGGGACAGGGGGAACACTGAAGCTTTCTTT. The full variable domain, in which reference TRBV28 and TRBJ1-1 provide the parts outside the CDR3, is DVKVTQSSRYLVKRTGEKVFLECVQDMDHENMFWYRQDPGLGLRLIYFSYDVKMKEKGDIPEGYSVSREKKERFSLILESASTNQTSMYLCASSWDRGNTEAFFGQGTRLTVV.